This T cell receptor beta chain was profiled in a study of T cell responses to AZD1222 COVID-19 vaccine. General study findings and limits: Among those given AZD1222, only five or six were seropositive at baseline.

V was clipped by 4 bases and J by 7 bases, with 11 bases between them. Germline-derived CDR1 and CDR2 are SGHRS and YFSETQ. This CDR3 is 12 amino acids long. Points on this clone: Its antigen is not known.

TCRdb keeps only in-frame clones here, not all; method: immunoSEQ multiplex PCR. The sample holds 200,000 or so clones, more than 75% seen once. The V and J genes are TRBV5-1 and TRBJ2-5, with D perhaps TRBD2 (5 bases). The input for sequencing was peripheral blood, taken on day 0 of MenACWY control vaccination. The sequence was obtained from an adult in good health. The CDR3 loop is CASSGEFVTQYF. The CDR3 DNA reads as TGCGCCAGCAGCGGGGAGTTCGTGACCCAGTACTTC.